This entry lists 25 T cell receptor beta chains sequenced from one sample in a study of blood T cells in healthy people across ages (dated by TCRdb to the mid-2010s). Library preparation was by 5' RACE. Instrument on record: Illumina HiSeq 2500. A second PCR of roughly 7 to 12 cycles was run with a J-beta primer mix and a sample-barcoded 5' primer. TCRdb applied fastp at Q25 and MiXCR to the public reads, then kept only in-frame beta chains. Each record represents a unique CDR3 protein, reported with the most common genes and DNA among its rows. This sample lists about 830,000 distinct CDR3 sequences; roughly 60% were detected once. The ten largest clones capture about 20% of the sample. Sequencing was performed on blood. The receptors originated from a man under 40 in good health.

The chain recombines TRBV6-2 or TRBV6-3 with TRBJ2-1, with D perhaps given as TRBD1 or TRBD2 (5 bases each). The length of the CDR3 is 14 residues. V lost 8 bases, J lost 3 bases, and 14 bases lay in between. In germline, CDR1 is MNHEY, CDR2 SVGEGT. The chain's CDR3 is CASGGDYIYNEQFF. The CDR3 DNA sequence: TGTGCCAGCGGGGGTGACTATATCTACAATGAGCAGTTCTTC.

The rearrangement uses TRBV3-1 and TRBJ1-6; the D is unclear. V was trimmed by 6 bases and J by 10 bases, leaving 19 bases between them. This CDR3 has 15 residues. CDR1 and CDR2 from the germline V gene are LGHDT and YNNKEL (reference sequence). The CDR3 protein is CASSRTGTNDSPLHF. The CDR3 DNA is TGTGCCAGCAGTCGGACGGGAACCAACGACTCACCCCTCCACTTT.

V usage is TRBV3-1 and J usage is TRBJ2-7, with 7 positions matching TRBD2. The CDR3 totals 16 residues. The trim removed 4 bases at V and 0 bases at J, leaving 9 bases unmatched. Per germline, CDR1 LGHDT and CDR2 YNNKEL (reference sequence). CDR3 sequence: CASSRSTGTTSYEQYF. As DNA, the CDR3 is TGTGCCAGCAGCCGTTCAACCGGGACTACCTCCTACGAGCAGTACTTC.

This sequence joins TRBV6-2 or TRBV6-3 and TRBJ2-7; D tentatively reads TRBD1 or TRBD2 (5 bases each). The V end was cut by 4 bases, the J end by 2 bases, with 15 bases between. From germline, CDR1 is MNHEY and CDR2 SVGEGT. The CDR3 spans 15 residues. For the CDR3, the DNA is TGTGCCAGCAGTTGGGGAGCCGGGACCCCCTACGAGCAGTACTTC. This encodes CASSWGAGTPYEQYF.

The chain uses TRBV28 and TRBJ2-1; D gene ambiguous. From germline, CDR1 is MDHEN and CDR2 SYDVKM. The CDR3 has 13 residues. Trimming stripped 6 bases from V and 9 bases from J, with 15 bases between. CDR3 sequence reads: CASRLALVGEQFF. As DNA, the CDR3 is TGTGCCAGCAGACTCGCGCTGGTGGGTGAGCAGTTCTTC.

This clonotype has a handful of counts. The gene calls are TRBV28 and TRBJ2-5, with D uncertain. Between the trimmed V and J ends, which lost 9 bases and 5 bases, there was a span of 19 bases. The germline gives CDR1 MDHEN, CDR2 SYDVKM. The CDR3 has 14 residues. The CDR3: CASNKQLYRETQYF. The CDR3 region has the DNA TGTGCCAGTAACAAACAGCTTTATAGGGAGACCCAGTACTTC.

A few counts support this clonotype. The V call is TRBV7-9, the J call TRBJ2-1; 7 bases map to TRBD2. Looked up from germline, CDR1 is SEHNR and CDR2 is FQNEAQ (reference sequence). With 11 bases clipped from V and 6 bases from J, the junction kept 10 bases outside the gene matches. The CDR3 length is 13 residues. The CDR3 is CAVSRELSNEQFF. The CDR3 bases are TGTGCCGTCTCGCGGGAGCTATCCAATGAGCAGTTCTTC.

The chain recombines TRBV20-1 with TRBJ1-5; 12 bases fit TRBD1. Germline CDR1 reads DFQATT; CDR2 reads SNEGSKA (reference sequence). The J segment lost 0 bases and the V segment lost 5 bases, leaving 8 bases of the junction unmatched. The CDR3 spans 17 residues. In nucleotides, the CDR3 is TGCAGTGCTGGCCGGGACAGGGGGCCGGGTAGCAATCAGCCCCAGCATTTT. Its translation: CSAGRDRGPGSNQPQHF.

For the CDR3, the DNA is TGCGCCAGCAGCGACTCCCTGGGTGAGAACAATGAGCAGTTCTTC. Its protein product is CASSDSLGENNEQFF. The chain couples TRBV5-1 to TRBJ2-1; D gene uncertain. The V end lost 4 bases, the J end lost 5 bases, and 16 bases lay between the germline ends. In germline, CDR1 is SGHRS, CDR2 YFSETQ. The CDR3 covers 15 residues.

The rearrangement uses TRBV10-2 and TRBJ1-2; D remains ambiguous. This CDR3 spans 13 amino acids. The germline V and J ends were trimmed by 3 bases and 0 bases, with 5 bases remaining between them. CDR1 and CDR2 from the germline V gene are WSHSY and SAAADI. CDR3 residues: CASSDPSNYGYTF. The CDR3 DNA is TGCGCCAGCAGTGACCCTTCTAACTATGGCTACACCTTC.

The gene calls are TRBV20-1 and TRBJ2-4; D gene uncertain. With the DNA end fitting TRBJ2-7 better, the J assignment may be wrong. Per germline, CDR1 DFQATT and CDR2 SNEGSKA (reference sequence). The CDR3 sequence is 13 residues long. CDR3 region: CSARTDNPYEQYF. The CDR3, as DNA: TGCAGTGCTAGAACAGATAACCCCTACGAGCAGTACTTC.

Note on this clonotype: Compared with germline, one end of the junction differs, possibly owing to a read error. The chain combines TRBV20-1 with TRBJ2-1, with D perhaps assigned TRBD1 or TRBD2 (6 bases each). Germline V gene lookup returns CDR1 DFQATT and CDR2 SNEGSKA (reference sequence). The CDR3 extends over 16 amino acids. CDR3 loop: CSVRDPSTGDNNEQFF. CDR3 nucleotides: TGCAGTGTTAGAGACCCCTCGACGGGGGACAACAATGAGCAGTTCTTC.

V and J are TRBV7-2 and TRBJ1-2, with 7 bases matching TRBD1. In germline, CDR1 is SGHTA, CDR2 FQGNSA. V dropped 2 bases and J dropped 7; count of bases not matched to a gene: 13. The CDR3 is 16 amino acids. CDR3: CASSLFQGDVGGGYTF. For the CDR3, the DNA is TGTGCCAGCAGCTTATTCCAGGGGGACGTTGGTGGTGGCTACACCTTC.

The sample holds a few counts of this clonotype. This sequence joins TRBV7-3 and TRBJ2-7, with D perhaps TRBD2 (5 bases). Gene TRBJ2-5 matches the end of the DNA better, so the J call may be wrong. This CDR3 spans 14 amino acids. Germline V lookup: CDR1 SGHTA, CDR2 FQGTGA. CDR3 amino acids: CASSLSPSSGTQYF. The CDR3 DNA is TGTGCCAGCAGCTTAAGTCCTAGCAGTGGGACCCAGTACTTC.

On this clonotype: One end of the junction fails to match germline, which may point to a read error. For the CDR3, the DNA is TGTGCCAGCAGCCAGTCGGGTTTGGCGGAGCCAATTCGGGACGAGCAGTACTTC. Its translation: CASSQSGLAEPIRDEQYF. This sequence joins TRBV4-1 and TRBJ2-7, with D unresolved. The CDR3 spans 18 residues. CDR1 and CDR2 from the germline V gene are MGHRA and YSYEKL.

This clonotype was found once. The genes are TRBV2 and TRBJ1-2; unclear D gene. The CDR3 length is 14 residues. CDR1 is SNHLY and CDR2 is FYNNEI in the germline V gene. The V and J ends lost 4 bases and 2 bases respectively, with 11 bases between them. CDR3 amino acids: CASSGREENYGYTF. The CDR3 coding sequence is TGTGCCAGCAGTGGTCGGGAGGAAAACTATGGCTACACCTTC.

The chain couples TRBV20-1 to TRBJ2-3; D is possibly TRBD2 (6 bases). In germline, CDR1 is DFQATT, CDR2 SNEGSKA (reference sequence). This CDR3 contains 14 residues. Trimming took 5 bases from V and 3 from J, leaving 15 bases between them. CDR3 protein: CSAGRGGGTDTQYF. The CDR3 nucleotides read TGCAGTGCTGGGCGAGGAGGAGGGACAGATACGCAGTATTTT.

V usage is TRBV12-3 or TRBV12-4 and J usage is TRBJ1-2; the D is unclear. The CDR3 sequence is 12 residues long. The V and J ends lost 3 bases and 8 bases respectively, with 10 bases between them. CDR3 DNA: TGTGCCAGCAGTTTCGAGAGTGGCGGCTACACCTTC. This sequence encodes CASSFESGGYTF.

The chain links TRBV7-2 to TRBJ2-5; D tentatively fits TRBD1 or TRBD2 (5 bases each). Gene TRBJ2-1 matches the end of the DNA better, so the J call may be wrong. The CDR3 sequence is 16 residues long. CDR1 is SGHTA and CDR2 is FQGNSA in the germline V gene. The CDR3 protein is CASSLVGDLSQETQFF. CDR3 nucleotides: TGTGCCAGCAGCTTAGTGGGGGATCTCTCCCAAGAGACCCAGTTCTTC.

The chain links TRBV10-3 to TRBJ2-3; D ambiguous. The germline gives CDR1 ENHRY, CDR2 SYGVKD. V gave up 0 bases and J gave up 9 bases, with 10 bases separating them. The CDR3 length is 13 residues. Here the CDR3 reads CAISESGGNTQYF. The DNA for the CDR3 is TGTGCCATCAGTGAGTCCGGCGGAAACACGCAGTATTTT.

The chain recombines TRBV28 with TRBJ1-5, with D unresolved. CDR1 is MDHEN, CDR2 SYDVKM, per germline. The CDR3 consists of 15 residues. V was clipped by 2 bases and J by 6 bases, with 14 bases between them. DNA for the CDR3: TGTGCCAGCAGTTTACCCTATGTGACGGGTCAGCCCCAGCATTTT. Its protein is CASSLPYVTGQPQHF. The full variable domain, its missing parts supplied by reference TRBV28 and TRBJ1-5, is DVKVTQSSRYLVKRTGEKVFLECVQDMDHENMFWYRQDPGLGLRLIYFSYDVKMKEKGDIPEGYSVSREKKERFSLILESASTNQTSMYLCASSLPYVTGQPQHFGDGTRLSIL.

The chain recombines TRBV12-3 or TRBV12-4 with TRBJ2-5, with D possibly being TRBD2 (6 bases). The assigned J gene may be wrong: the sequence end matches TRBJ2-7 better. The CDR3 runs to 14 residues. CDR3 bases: TGTGCCAGCAGTCAGACTAGTTTTCACTACGAGCAGTACTTC. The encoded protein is CASSQTSFHYEQYF.

The CDR3 nucleotides are TGCGCCAGCAAGGGTTACAATGAGCAGTTCTTC. Translating it yields CASKGYNEQFF. This rearrangement joins TRBV4-1 to TRBJ2-1; the D is unclear. Looked up from germline, CDR1 is MGHRA and CDR2 is YSYEKL. CDR3 length: 11 amino acids. V shed 7 bases and J shed 4 bases, with 5 bases lying between them.

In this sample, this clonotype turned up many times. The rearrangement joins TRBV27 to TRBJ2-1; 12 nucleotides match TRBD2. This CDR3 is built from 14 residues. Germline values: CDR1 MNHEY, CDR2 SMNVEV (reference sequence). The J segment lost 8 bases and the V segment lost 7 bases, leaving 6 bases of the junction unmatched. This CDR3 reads CASNELAGGYEQFF. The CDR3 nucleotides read TGTGCCAGCAACGAACTAGCGGGGGGATATGAGCAGTTCTTC.

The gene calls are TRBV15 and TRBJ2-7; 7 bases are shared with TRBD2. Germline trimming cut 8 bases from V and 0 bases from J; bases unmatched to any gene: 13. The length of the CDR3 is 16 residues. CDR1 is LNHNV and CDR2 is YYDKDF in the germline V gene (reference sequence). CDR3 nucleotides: TGTGCCACCGCGACGGGGGGAAAGGGCCTCTCCTACGAGCAGTACTTC. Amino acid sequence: CATATGGKGLSYEQYF.